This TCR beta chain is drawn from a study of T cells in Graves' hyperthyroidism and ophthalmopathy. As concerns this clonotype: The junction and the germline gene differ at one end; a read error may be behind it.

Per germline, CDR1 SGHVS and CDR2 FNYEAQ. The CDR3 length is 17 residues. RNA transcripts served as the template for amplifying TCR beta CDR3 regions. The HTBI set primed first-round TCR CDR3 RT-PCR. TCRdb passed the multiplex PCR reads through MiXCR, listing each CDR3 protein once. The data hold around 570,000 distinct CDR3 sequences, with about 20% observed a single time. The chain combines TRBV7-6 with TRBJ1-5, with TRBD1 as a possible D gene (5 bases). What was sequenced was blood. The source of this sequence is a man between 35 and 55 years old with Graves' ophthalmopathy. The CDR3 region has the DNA TGTGCCAGCACCGAATCCTCGACAGAGAGTTTTAATCGGCCCCAGCATTTT. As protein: CASTESSTESFNRPQHF.